The 8 T cell receptor beta chains below come from one sample, sequenced in a study of T cell changes during pregnancy in multiple sclerosis. Using immunoSEQ multiplex PCR, the repertoire was profiled, and TCRdb retains in-frame clones only, with some absent. The sample includes about 92,000 clones, around 93% seen only once; the top ten take roughly 4.5%. Sequenced material: peripheral blood, taken in the first trimester of pregnancy. Receptor source: a female donor with multiple sclerosis, enrolled in a pregnancy study.

The chain recombines TRBV15 with TRBJ2-1, with 9 bases identical to TRBD1. Looked up from germline, CDR1 is LNHNV and CDR2 is YYDKDF (reference sequence). J was trimmed by 7 bases and V by 6 bases; bases with no gene match: 7. CDR3 length: 14 amino acids. Here the CDR3 reads CATSHRDRENEQFF. CDR3 DNA sequence: TGTGCCACCAGTCACCGGGACAGGGAAAATGAGCAGTTCTTC.

This rearrangement joins TRBV19 to TRBJ2-5; the D is unclear. CDR1 is LNHDA, CDR2 SQIVND, per germline (reference sequence). The germline V and J ends were trimmed by 6 bases and 4 bases, with 6 bases remaining between them. This CDR3 has 11 residues. The CDR3 region is CASSERETQYF. In DNA, the CDR3 is TGTGCCAGTAGCGAGAGAGAGACCCAGTACTTC.

This chain links TRBV7-2 with TRBJ1-3; the D is unclear. The V gene's germline CDR1 is SGHTA and CDR2 FQGNSA. The CDR3 length is 15 residues. Trimming took 5 bases from V and 0 from J, leaving 11 bases between them. The CDR3 is CASSIGASSGNTIYF. The DNA of the CDR3 is TGTGCCAGCAGCATCGGTGCTAGCTCTGGAAACACCATATATTTT.

The chain joins TRBV13 to TRBJ1-5, with unresolved D. CDR3 size: 15 residues. CDR1 is PRHDT and CDR2 is FYEKMQ in the germline V gene (reference sequence). The V and J ends lost 5 bases and 3 bases respectively, with 14 bases between them. In DNA form, the CDR3 reads TGTGCCAGCAGCCCCCACATCACAGTCAATCAGCCCCAGCATTTT. The encoded protein is CASSPHITVNQPQHF.

The DNA of the CDR3 is TGTGCCAGCAGCCTCGCCCGGGACAGCCAAGAGACCCAGTACTTC. Its protein is CASSLARDSQETQYF. V usage is TRBV9 and J usage is TRBJ2-5, with 7 bases matching TRBD1. Germline values: CDR1 SGDLS, CDR2 YYNGEE. There are 15 residues in the CDR3. The junction had 7 bases not matched to a gene; V was cut back by 4 bases and J by 1 base.

This clone came up once. The chain links TRBV6-1 to TRBJ1-3; weak D call: TRBD1 (5 bases). Trimming left V 10 bases short and J 3 bases short, with 16 bases between. This CDR3 comprises 14 residues. Germline V gene sequence: CDR1 MNHNS, CDR2 SASEGT. CDR3 amino acids: CATMGGTSGNTIYF. For the CDR3, the DNA is TGTGCCACCATGGGGGGAACTAGTGGAAACACCATATATTTT.

The J gene is TRBJ1-1, the V gene TRBV6-1; possibly TRBD1 for D (5 bases). Germline assignment: CDR1 MNHNS and CDR2 SASEGT. The CDR3 loop spans 16 amino acids. The V and J ends lost 2 bases and 1 base respectively, with 14 bases between them. This CDR3 is CASSESVRQGNTEAFF. In DNA, the CDR3 is TGTGCCAGCAGTGAATCGGTGCGGCAGGGGAACACTGAAGCTTTCTTT.

The rearrangement uses TRBV5-4 and TRBJ2-1, with 11 bases that match TRBD1. Germline CDR1 is SGHNT and CDR2 is YYREEE (reference sequence). The V gene end was trimmed by 3 bases and the J gene end by 7 bases; junction bases not matched to a gene: 3. This CDR3 comprises 14 residues. The CDR3 protein is CASSSGQGGNEQFF. For the CDR3, the DNA is TGTGCCAGCAGCTCGGGACAGGGGGGGAATGAGCAGTTCTTC.